The present T cell receptor beta chain was sequenced within a study of blood T cell repertoires in COVID-19. Turning to the study itself: COVID-19 samples, acute and convalescent, were from the United States, Italy and Spain. The analysed material was cDNA or gDNA that came from T cells, B-cell-depleted T cells, or PBMCs.

As processed by the authors: Estimation of nucleated cell counts was performed using reference gene primer amplification. TCRdb's copy holds only in-frame clones and misses some; the assay was immunoSEQ multiplex PCR. V and J calls and clone size are as listed in that table; D and trimming were resolved from the DNA. Of approximately 270,000 clones in the sample, around 89% were seen once. V gave up 6 bases and J gave up 6 bases; unmatched junction bases: 11. This CDR3 is built from 14 residues. Per the germline V gene, CDR1 is MNHEY and CDR2 is SMNVEV (reference sequence). The receptor comes from a young man with acute or convalescent COVID-19. The specimen was peripheral blood. The J gene is TRBJ2-7, the V gene TRBV27, with 7 bases aligning to TRBD2. CDR3 in amino acids: CASRLGTTVGEQYF. In DNA form, the CDR3 reads TGTGCCAGCAGGCTCGGGACTACCGTCGGCGAGCAGTACTTC.